This T cell receptor beta chain was recorded in a study of tumor-infiltrating lymphocytes in primary liver carcinoma. Co-extraction of RNA and DNA was performed on about 18-30 mg of unsorted bulk tissue. Patients showed chronic HBV infection and an absence of prior treatment. Trimming shortened V by 4 bases and J by 2 bases, and 12 bases separated the two germline ends. The germline CDR1 and CDR2 sequences are SGHRS and YFSETQ. CDR3 length: 14 residues. Using a constant-region primer together with ProtoScript II reverse transcriptase, TCR beta cDNA was made from 500 to 650 ng of total RNA. A slightly modified ARM-PCR protocol with three nested multiplex PCR rounds produced these TCR beta libraries. A C-beta reverse primer and TRBV1-TRBV30 forward primers served in each of the first two PCR rounds, at about 10 cycles apiece. TCRdb re-analysed the multiplex PCR reads in MiXCR, keeping a single row per CDR3 protein. The data contain over 95,000 distinct CDR3 sequences, almost 70% of them singletons.

Sequenced: liver tumor tissue from sampling region 5. As to subset: tumor region T5, tumor centre. This receptor was identified in a woman aged 55-70 years with primary liver carcinoma and hepatitis B virus infection. V gene TRBV5-1 combines with J gene TRBJ2-5; TRBD2 might be the D (5 bases). CDR3 region: CASSPRGSQETQYF. In DNA, the CDR3 is TGCGCCAGCAGCCCTAGAGGGAGTCAAGAGACCCAGTACTTC.